The 25 T cell receptor beta chains given below trace back to one sample, sequenced in a study of blood T cell repertoires in COVID-19. The protocol was immunoSEQ multiplex PCR, while the TCRdb copy is restricted to in-frame clones and leaves out a portion. This table has approximately 250,000 clones, 88% appearing once. Source material: PBMCs or T cells enriched from blood (not recorded which). The receptor source for this set is a woman aged 40 to 50 with acute COVID-19.

J is TRBJ2-2 and V is TRBV19; TRBD1 aligns across 10 bases. This CDR3 has 13 amino acids. Trimming removed 7 bases from V and 7 bases from J; junction bases left unmatched: 3. The germline gives CDR1 LNHDA, CDR2 SQIVND (reference sequence). Here the CDR3 DNA reads TGTGCCAGTAAGACAGGGGGCTACGGGGAGCTGTTTTTT. This gives the protein CASKTGGYGELFF.

The gene calls are TRBV30 and TRBJ1-1; D possibly corresponds to TRBD1 (5 bases). In germline, CDR1 is GTSNPN, CDR2 SVGIG (reference sequence). V gave up 2 bases and J gave up 6 bases, with 13 bases separating them. This CDR3 comprises 13 residues. The CDR3 protein is CAWSPGLRPEAFF. CDR3 coding DNA: TGTGCCTGGAGTCCAGGGTTGCGCCCTGAAGCTTTCTTT.

The V gene is TRBV14, the J gene TRBJ2-2; the D is unclear. V was pared by 4 bases and J by 5 bases, with 8 bases between. The CDR3 loop spans 13 amino acids. Germline-derived CDR1 and CDR2 are SGHDN and FVKESK. CDR3 in DNA: TGTGCCAGCAGCCGACTTGGGACCGGGGAGCTGTTTTTT. It yields the protein CASSRLGTGELFF.

The chain has TRBV2 and TRBJ1-2; weak D call: TRBD1 (6 bases). Germline V CDR1 and CDR2: SNHLY, FYNNEI. The ends were cut back, 10 bases at V and 5 bases at J, with 14 bases in the middle. The CDR3 runs 12 residues. CDR3 region: CANPRGGYGYTF. The CDR3 nucleotides read TGTGCCAACCCGAGAGGGGGATATGGCTACACCTTC.

The chain has TRBV5-1 and TRBJ1-2, with D maybe TRBD1 (6 bases). Trimming left V 4 bases short and J 2 bases short, with 12 bases between. The CDR3 loop spans 14 amino acids. CDR1 SGHRS and CDR2 YFSETQ come from the germline V gene. This chain's CDR3 is CASSSGQRNYGYTF. Here the CDR3 DNA reads TGCGCCAGCAGCAGCGGACAGCGAAACTATGGCTACACCTTC.

This chain links TRBV4-3 with TRBJ2-3; 9 nucleotides align to TRBD2. V lost 0 bases to trimming and J lost 5 bases; unmatched junction nucleotides: 3. The CDR3 covers 15 residues. Germline lookup yields CDR1 LGHNA and CDR2 YSLEER. This CDR3 reads CASSQESGRRDTQYF. As DNA, the CDR3 is TGCGCCAGCAGCCAAGAGAGCGGGAGGCGAGATACGCAGTATTTT.

The V gene is TRBV2, the J gene TRBJ2-5; the D gene is possibly TRBD2 (5 bases). Trimming took off 11 bases at V and 1 base at J, with 14 bases between the two ends. Germline CDR1 reads SNHLY; CDR2 reads FYNNEI. This CDR3 is built from 13 residues. The CDR3 protein is CASLDYPQETQYF. In DNA, the CDR3 is TGTGCCTCCCTCGACTACCCCCAAGAGACCCAGTACTTC.

The V gene is TRBV3-1 (or the pseudogene TRBV3-2), the J gene TRBJ1-2; D unresolved. Looked up from germline, CDR1 is LGHDT and CDR2 is YNNKEL (reference sequence). The CDR3 is made up of 17 amino acids. Trimming removed 0 bases from V and 4 bases from J, with 18 bases in between. The CDR3: CASSQDLVRRGAYGYTF. CDR3 DNA: TGTGCCAGCAGCCAAGATCTGGTCAGACGGGGAGCCTATGGCTACACCTTC.

V and J are TRBV18 and TRBJ1-4; 8 bases fit TRBD1. Losses at the gene ends were 4 bases for V and 1 base for J; bases not matched to a gene: 2. Germline V gene data show CDR1 as KGHSH and CDR2 as LQKENI. The CDR3 is made up of 15 amino acids. The CDR3 coding sequence is TGTGCCAGCTCACGCGACAGGGGAACTAATGAAAAACTGTTTTTT. Its translation is CASSRDRGTNEKLFF.

The table lists this clone with a count of one. The rearrangement uses TRBV4-3 and TRBJ1-5; D gene unclear. Germline loops: CDR1 LGHNA, CDR2 YSLEER. The V end lost 0 bases, the J end lost 3 bases, and 12 bases lay between the germline ends. This CDR3 comprises 16 residues. The CDR3 region has the DNA TGCGCCAGCAGCCAAGATTTCAGCGGATACAATCAGCCCCAGCATTTT. It encodes CASSQDFSGYNQPQHF.

The V and J genes are TRBV6-2 or TRBV6-3 and TRBJ2-7; D is unclear. The CDR3 runs 13 residues. V was pared by 5 bases and J by 2 bases, with 10 bases between. Per germline, CDR1 MNHEY and CDR2 SVGEGT. The CDR3 sequence: CASSRALAYEQYV. Here the CDR3 DNA reads TGTGCCAGCAGTCGAGCCCTAGCCTACGAGCAGTACGTC.

V usage is TRBV30 and J usage is TRBJ1-2; TRBD1 agrees at 8 bases. Unmatched junction bases numbered 10, after V lost 6 bases and J lost 13 bases. The CDR3 is 11 residues long. CDR1 and CDR2 (germline): GTSNPN, SVGIG (reference sequence). In DNA, the CDR3 is TGTGCCTGCGAAACAGGGGGTGGATCCACCTTC. It yields the protein CACETGGGSTF.

The chain joins TRBV11-2 to TRBJ2-1, with D perhaps TRBD2 (6 bases). Germline values: CDR1 SGHAT, CDR2 FQNNGV. With 5 bases removed from V and 7 bases from J, the gap between germline ends came to 21 bases. The CDR3 is 16 residues long. CDR3 sequence (DNA): TGTGCCAGCAGCCTCCTTCGGACTACAGCCTTTAATGAGCAGTTCTTC. This encodes CASSLLRTTAFNEQFF.

The chain joins TRBV19 to TRBJ2-4; the match to TRBD2 covers 9 bases. The CDR3 has 19 amino acids. Germline lookup yields CDR1 LNHDA and CDR2 SQIVND (reference sequence). V gave up 3 bases and J gave up 6 bases; unmatched junction bases: 18. CDR3 residues: CASSISQGGIAGVGNIQYF. In nucleotides, the CDR3 is TGTGCCAGTAGTATTTCGCAGGGGGGGATAGCGGGAGTCGGAAACATTCAGTACTTC. Full variable domain (remainder filled in from reference TRBV19 and TRBJ2-4): DGGITQSPKYLFRKEGQNVTLSCEQNLNHDAMYWYRQDPGQGLRLIYYSQIVNDFQKGDIAEGYSVSREKKESFPLTVTSAQKNPTAFYLCASSISQGGIAGVGNIQYFGAGTRLSVL.

The chain has TRBV25-1 and TRBJ2-7; 8 bases align to TRBD1. This CDR3 is built from 13 residues. The J segment lost 4 bases and the V segment lost 3 bases, leaving 2 bases of the junction unmatched. The germline CDR1 and CDR2 sequences are MGHDK and SYGVNS. The CDR3 nucleotides are TGTGCCAGCAGTGACAGGGGGCCTTACGAGCAGTACGTC. It specifies CASSDRGPYEQYV.

The V gene is TRBV12-5, the J gene TRBJ2-2; maybe TRBD2 (5 bases). Germline CDR1 LGHNT, CDR2 FRNRAP. V was cut by 0 bases and J by 0 bases, with 11 bases left in between. This CDR3 is built from 17 residues. The CDR3 sequence is CASGLVGADANTGELFF. The CDR3 nucleotides read TGTGCTAGTGGTTTGGTAGGAGCGGATGCGAACACCGGGGAGCTGTTTTTT.

This rearrangement joins TRBV7-8 to TRBJ1-6; 8 positions agree with TRBD1. The V and J ends lost 3 bases and 9 bases, in that order; junction bases with no gene match: 7. Germline CDR1 and CDR2: SGHVS and FQNEAQ. The CDR3 has 15 residues. The CDR3: CASSLSGQGVSPLHF. In DNA, the CDR3 is TGTGCCAGCAGCTTGAGTGGACAGGGAGTTTCACCCCTCCACTTT. The whole variable domain, remainder taken from reference TRBV7-8 and TRBJ1-6, is GAGVSQSPRYKVAKRGQDVALRCDPISGHVSLFWYQQALGQGPEFLTYFQNEAQLDKSGLPSDRFFAERPEGSVSTLKIQRTQQEDSAVYLCASSLSGQGVSPLHFGNGTRLTVT.

This rearrangement joins TRBV5-6 to TRBJ1-1; no definite D call. Germline V gene lookup returns CDR1 SGHDT and CDR2 YYEEEE. Trimming left V 4 bases short and J 1 base short, with 14 bases between. The CDR3 spans 15 residues. The CDR3 loop is CASSLTPGKNTEAFF. The DNA of the CDR3 is TGTGCCAGCAGCCTAACGCCGGGAAAGAACACTGAAGCTTTCTTT.

The V call is TRBV5-6, the J call TRBJ2-7, with TRBD1 identical over 9 bases. This CDR3 contains 14 residues. The germline V gene encodes CDR1 SGHDT and CDR2 YYEEEE. V shed 6 bases and J 2 bases; nucleotides not matched to a gene: 6. The CDR3 DNA follows: TGTGCCAGCACCCTGACAGGGGGTCCCTACGAGCAGTACGTC. It translates to CASTLTGGPYEQYV.

This chain uses TRBV28 with TRBJ1-2, with 12 bases that match TRBD1. The V segment lost 6 bases and the J segment 3 bases; nucleotides outside the gene matches: 8. Germline CDR1 is MDHEN and CDR2 is SYDVKM. The CDR3 loop spans 16 amino acids. The CDR3 here is CASSRDRGRRDYGYTF. CDR3 coding DNA: TGTGCCAGCAGCCGGGACAGGGGGCGCCGGGACTATGGCTACACCTTC.

This rearrangement joins TRBV9 to TRBJ1-5; D is unresolved. CDR3 size: 14 residues. V was clipped by 0 bases and J by 6 bases, with 10 bases between them. Germline CDR1 reads SGDLS; CDR2 reads YYNGEE. CDR3 amino acids: CASSVETSSQPQHF. The CDR3 coding sequence is TGTGCCAGCAGCGTAGAGACTTCGAGTCAGCCCCAGCATTTT.

This chain links TRBV18 with TRBJ2-3, with D unresolved. The CDR3 has 14 amino acids. Deletions cut 4 bases from V and 3 bases from J, with 11 bases between. CDR1 and CDR2 (germline): KGHSH, LQKENI. CDR3: CASSLTGSTDTQYF. The DNA of the CDR3 is TGTGCCAGCTCACTAACGGGTTCAACAGATACGCAGTATTTT.

This clone came up once. The chain combines TRBV3-1 (or the pseudogene TRBV3-2) with TRBJ1-1, with D perhaps TRBD1 (5 bases). CDR1 and CDR2 (germline): LGHDT, YNNKEL (reference sequence). Between the trimmed V and J ends, which lost 3 bases and 1 base, there was a span of 18 bases. This CDR3 contains 17 residues. Here the CDR3 reads CASSQRIRSQGNTEAFF. As DNA, the CDR3 is TGTGCCAGCAGCCAGAGGATAAGGTCCCAGGGGAACACTGAAGCTTTCTTT.

CDR3 sequence: CASSQGLAIEQFF. For the CDR3, the DNA is TGTGCCAGCAGCCAAGGACTAGCGATTGAGCAGTTCTTC. This rearrangement joins TRBV14 to TRBJ2-1; 8 positions agree with TRBD2. The germline CDR1 and CDR2 sequences are SGHDN and FVKESK. After removal of 1 base from V and 9 bases from J, the junction contained 2 bases not matched to a gene. There are 13 residues in the CDR3.

The rearrangement joins TRBV5-1 to TRBJ2-7; a weak D match, TRBD2 (5 bases). The CDR3 is made up of 14 amino acids. V gave up 4 bases and J gave up 2 bases, with 13 bases separating them. Looked up from germline, CDR1 is SGHRS and CDR2 is YFSETQ. The CDR3 DNA is TGCGCCAGCAGCCGACTCGAGGAGGCCTACGAGCAGTACTTC. This translates into CASSRLEEAYEQYF.